The next 10 T cell receptor beta chains were all read from a single sample in a study of regulatory T cells in long-lasting Graves disease. Time point noted: newly diagnosed GD, antithyroid drugs for less than 3 months. From PBMCs, RNA was extracted and then used to make the TCR library. Researchers made TCR beta libraries by using iRepertoire HTBI primers and running Arm-PCR on CDR3 regions. MiXCR, run by TCRdb on the multiplex PCR reads, gives a single entry per CDR3 protein. This sample has about 540,000 distinct CDR3 sequences; approximately 13% occur once, and the top ten carry 10%. In addition, the sample was reused for a study of T cells in Graves' hyperthyroidism and ophthalmopathy.

The sequencing used peripheral blood mononuclear cells (PBMCs), collected at new diagnosis, from a patient treated with antithyroid drugs. All receptors come from a man aged 25-45 years with Graves disease.

The genes are TRBV11-2 and TRBJ1-2, with TRBD1 matching 7 bases. Germline CDR1 and CDR2: SGHAT and FQNNGV. V shed 4 bases and J 3 bases; nucleotides not matched to a gene: 5. This CDR3 contains 14 residues. CDR3 in amino acids: CASSSRTGHYGYTF. CDR3 in DNA: TGTGCCAGCAGCTCCCGGACAGGCCACTATGGCTACACCTTC.

Many counts were recorded for this clonotype. This chain uses TRBV5-1 with TRBJ2-1; 8 bases are shared with TRBD2. CDR3 length: 15 amino acids. The J segment lost 4 bases and the V segment lost 4 bases, leaving 7 bases of the junction unmatched. The germline V gene encodes CDR1 SGHRS and CDR2 YFSETQ. The CDR3 region has the DNA TGCGCCAGCAGCCCTACTAGCGGTCCTTACAATGAGCAGTTCTTC. Protein sequence: CASSPTSGPYNEQFF.

The rearrangement uses TRBV27 and TRBJ1-5; D unresolved. Germline assignment: CDR1 MNHEY and CDR2 SMNVEV (reference sequence). The CDR3 covers 15 residues. V lost 9 bases and J 0 bases, leaving 15 bases between the germline ends. The CDR3, as DNA: TGTGCCAGTCGCGCGGGATGGGGTAGCAATCAGCCCCAGCATTTT. Translating gives CASRAGWGSNQPQHF.

This clonotype showed up just a few times. The rearrangement joins TRBV30 to TRBJ2-7; D perhaps matches TRBD1 (5 bases). Germline values: CDR1 GTSNPN, CDR2 SVGIG (reference sequence). V shed 0 bases and J shed 4 bases, with 10 bases lying between them. The CDR3 runs 13 residues. The CDR3 region has the DNA TGTGCCTGGAGTGTAAACAGGCGGTACGAGCAGTACTTC. Protein sequence: CAWSVNRRYEQYF.

This clonotype was counted many times. The rearrangement links TRBV10-1 to TRBJ1-1; D is unclear. The germline V and J ends were trimmed by 3 bases and 5 bases, with 10 bases remaining between them. The CDR3 length is 13 residues. CDR1 is WNHNN, CDR2 SYGVQD, per germline (reference sequence). In DNA, the CDR3 is TGCGCCAGCAGTGAAGGAGGGAGGACTGAAGCTTTCTTT. It is translated as CASSEGGRTEAFF.

As concerns this clonotype: A much bigger clone sits one base away, suggesting this may be a read error. The V call is TRBV2, the J call TRBJ2-1; 11 bases align to TRBD2. CDR1 and CDR2 (germline): SNHLY, FYNNEI. The CDR3 has 16 amino acids. The CDR3, as DNA: TGTGCCAGCAGATTTAGCGGGAGGGGCAGCTACAATGAGCAGTCCTTC. Its protein is CASRFSGRGSYNEQSF.

The chain links TRBV3-1 to TRBJ1-3; tentative D call: TRBD1 (5 bases). The V end was cut by 8 bases, the J end by 2 bases, with 10 bases between. Looked up from germline, CDR1 is LGHDT and CDR2 is YNNKEL (reference sequence). The length of the CDR3 is 13 residues. The CDR3 DNA reads as TGTGCCAGCCCCTGGGGGGCTGGAAACACCATATATTTT. This translates into CASPWGAGNTIYF.

This clonotype was seen at least ten times. The J gene is TRBJ2-5, the V gene TRBV29-1; TRBD2 might be the D (5 bases). Germline V CDR1 and CDR2: SQVTM, ANQGSEA. V dropped 1 base and J dropped 7 bases, with 13 bases sitting between them. CDR3 length: 13 residues. The CDR3 spells CSVEGHSAGTQYF. In DNA form, the CDR3 reads TGCAGCGTTGAAGGTCACTCGGCGGGGACCCAGTACTTC.

Concerning this clonotype itself: Its ends do not fully match the called genes, so a read error is possible. This CDR3 reads CASRGTGRPNTESFF. For the CDR3, the DNA is TGTGCCAGCAGGGGAACCGGGCGCCCGAACACTGAATCTTTCTTT. This chain connects TRBV2 to TRBJ1-1; D gene unclear. Germline CDR1 SNHLY, CDR2 FYNNEI. CDR3 length: 15 residues.

This clonotype was recorded at least ten times. J is TRBJ2-1 and V is TRBV27; TRBD1 matches at 7 bases. CDR1 and CDR2 (germline): MNHEY, SMNVEV (reference sequence). CDR3 length equals 15 residues. Unmatched junction bases numbered 7, after V lost 5 bases and J lost 3 bases. CDR3 region: CASSVLGTDYNEQFF. The CDR3 coding sequence is TGTGCCAGCAGTGTCCTCGGGACAGACTACAATGAGCAGTTCTTC.